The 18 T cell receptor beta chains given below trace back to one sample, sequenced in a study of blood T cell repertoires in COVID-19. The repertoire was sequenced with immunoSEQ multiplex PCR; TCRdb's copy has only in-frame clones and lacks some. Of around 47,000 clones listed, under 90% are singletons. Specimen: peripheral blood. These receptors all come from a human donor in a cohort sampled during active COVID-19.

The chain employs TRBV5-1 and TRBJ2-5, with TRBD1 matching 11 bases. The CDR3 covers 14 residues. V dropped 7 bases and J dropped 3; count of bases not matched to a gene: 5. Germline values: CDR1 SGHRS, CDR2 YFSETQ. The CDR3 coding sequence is TGCGCCAGCGTCGGGACAGGGGGTAAAGAGACCCAGTACTTC. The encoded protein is CASVGTGGKETQYF.

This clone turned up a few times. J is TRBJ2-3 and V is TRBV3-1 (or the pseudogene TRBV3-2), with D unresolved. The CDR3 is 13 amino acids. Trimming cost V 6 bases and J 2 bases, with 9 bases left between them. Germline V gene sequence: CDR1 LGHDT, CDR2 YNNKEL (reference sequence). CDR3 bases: TGTGCCAGCAGTCCGCAGTTCACAGATACGCAGTATTTT. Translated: CASSPQFTDTQYF.

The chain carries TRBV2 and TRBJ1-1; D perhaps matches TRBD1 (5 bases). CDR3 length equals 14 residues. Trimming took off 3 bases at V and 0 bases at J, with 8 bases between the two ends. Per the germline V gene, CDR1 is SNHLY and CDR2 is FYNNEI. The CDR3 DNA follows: TGTGCCAGCAGTGAGGGGCAGATGAACACTGAAGCTTTCTTT. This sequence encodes CASSEGQMNTEAFF.

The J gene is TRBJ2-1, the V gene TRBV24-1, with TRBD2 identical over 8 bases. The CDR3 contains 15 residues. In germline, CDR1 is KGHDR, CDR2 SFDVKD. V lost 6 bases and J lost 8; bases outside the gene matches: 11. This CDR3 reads CATSSTGTGGDEQFF. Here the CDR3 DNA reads TGTGCCACCAGTTCGACGGGGACGGGGGGGGATGAGCAGTTCTTC.

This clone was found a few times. CDR3 nucleotide sequence: TGTGCCAGCAGTATGGGACAGGGGGTCCATCAGCCCCAGCATTTT. Translating gives CASSMGQGVHQPQHF. This sequence joins TRBV6-5 and TRBJ1-5; TRBD1 matches 11 bases. The V gene's germline CDR1 is MNHEY and CDR2 SVGAGI. V dropped 5 bases and J dropped 5; count of bases not matched to a gene: 5. This CDR3 has 15 residues.

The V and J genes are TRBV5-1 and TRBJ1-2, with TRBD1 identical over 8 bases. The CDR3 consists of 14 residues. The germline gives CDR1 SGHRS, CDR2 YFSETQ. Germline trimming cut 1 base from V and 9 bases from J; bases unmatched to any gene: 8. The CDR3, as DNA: TGCGCCAGCAGCTTGTCCGGAACAGGGGGTAGCTACACCTTC. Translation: CASSLSGTGGSYTF.

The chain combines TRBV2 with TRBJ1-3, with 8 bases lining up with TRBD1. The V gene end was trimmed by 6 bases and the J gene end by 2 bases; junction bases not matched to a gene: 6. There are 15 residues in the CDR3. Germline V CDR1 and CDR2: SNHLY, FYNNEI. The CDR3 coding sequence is TGTGCCAGCAGGGACACAGGGGGTCCTGGAAACACCATATATTTT. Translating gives CASRDTGGPGNTIYF.

The CDR3 DNA reads as TGTGCCAGCAGCTTTCAGACTGGTCCCTACGAGCAGTACGTC. Protein product: CASSFQTGPYEQYV. V gene TRBV7-8 combines with J gene TRBJ2-7, with D hard to call. Germline lookup yields CDR1 SGHVS and CDR2 FQNEAQ. The CDR3 extends over 14 amino acids. V lost 3 bases and J lost 2, with 11 bases in between.

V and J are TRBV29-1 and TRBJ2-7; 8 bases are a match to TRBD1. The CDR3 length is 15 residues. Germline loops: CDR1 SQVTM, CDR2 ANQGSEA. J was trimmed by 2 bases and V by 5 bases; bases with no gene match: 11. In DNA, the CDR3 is TGCAGCGTTCGCTTAGACAGGGGCGCTCCCTACGAGCAGTACGTC. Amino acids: CSVRLDRGAPYEQYV.

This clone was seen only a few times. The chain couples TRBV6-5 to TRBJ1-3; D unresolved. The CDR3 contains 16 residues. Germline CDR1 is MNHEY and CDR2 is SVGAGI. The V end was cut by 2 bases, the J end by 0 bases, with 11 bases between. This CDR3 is CASSYGGRSSGNTIYF. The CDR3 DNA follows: TGTGCCAGCAGTTACGGAGGACGGAGCTCTGGAAACACCATATATTTT.

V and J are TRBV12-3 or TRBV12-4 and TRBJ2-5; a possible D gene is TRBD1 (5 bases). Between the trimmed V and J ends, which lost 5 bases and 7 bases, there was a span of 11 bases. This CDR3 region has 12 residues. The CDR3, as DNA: TGTGCCAGCAGTAAATCAAGGGGGACCCAGTACTTC. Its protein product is CASSKSRGTQYF.

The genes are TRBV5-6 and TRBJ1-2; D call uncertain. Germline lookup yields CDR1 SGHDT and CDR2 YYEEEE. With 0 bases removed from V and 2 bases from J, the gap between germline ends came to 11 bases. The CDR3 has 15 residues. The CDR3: CASSLEWAGNYGYTF. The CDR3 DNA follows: TGTGCCAGCAGCTTGGAGTGGGCGGGAAACTATGGCTACACCTTC.

DNA of the CDR3: TGTGCCAGCAGCTTACGACAGGAGAGAGGGCAGCCCCAGCATTTT. Its protein is CASSLRQERGQPQHF. This chain uses TRBV7-2 with TRBJ1-5; D is perhaps TRBD1 (6 bases). Germline CDR1 SGHTA, CDR2 FQGNSA. V gave up 2 bases and J gave up 7 bases, with 15 bases separating them. The CDR3 contains 15 residues. Together with reference TRBV7-2 and TRBJ1-5, the CDR3 gives the full variable domain: GAGVSQSPSNKVTEKGKDVELRCDPISGHTALYWYRQSLGQGLEFLIYFQGNSAPDKSGLPSDRFSAERTGGSVSTLTIQRTQQEDSAVYLCASSLRQERGQPQHFGDGTRLSIL.

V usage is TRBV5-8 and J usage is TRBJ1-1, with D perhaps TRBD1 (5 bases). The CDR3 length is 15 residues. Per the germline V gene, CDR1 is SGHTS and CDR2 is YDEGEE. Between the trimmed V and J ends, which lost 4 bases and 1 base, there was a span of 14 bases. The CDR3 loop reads CASSLFRGQNTEAFF. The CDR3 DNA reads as TGTGCCAGCAGCCTTTTCAGAGGACAGAACACTGAAGCTTTCTTT.

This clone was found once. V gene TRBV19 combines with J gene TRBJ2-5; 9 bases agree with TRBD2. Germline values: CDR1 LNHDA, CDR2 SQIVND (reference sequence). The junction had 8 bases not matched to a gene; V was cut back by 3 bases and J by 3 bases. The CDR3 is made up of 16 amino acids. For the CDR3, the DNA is TGTGCCAGTAGTATCCGCCCTAGCGGGGCTGAAGAGACCCAGTACTTC. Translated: CASSIRPSGAEETQYF. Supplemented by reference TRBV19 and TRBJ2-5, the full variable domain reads DGGITQSPKYLFRKEGQNVTLSCEQNLNHDAMYWYRQDPGQGLRLIYYSQIVNDFQKGDIAEGYSVSREKKESFPLTVTSAQKNPTAFYLCASSIRPSGAEETQYFGPGTRLLVL.

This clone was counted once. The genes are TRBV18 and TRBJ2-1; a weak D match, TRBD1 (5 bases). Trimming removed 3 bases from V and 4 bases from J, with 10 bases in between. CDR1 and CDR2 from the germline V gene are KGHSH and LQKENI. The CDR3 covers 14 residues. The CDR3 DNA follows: TGTGCCAGCTCACCGGCCAGGGTTTACAATGAGCAGTTCTTC. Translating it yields CASSPARVYNEQFF.

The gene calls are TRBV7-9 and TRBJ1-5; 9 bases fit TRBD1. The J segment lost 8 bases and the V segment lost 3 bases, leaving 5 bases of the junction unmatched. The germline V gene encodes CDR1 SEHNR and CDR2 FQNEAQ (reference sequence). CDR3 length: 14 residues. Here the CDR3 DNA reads TGTGCCAGCAGCTTCGGACAGGGGAGAGAGCCCCAGCATTTT. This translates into CASSFGQGREPQHF.

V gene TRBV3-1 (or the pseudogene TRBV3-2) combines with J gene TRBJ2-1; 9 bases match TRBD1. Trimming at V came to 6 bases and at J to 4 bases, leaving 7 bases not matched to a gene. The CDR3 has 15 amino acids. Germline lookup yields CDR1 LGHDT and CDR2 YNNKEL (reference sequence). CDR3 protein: CASSRTGGLYNEQFF. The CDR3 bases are TGTGCCAGCAGTCGTACAGGGGGCTTATACAATGAGCAGTTCTTC.